Below, 21 T cell receptor beta chains from the same sample are listed, as sequenced in a study of response to subunit inactivated influenza vaccine. Each CDR3 protein is one row after TCRdb ran MiXCR on the RT-PCR reads. The table records around 570,000 distinct CDR3 sequences, under 9% of them present only once. Sequenced material: PBMCs from blood, taken around 25 months after vaccination. The receptor source for this set is a man aged 45-69 years who received an inactivated influenza vaccine.

This clonotype was seen ten or more times. CDR3 nucleotide sequence: TGCAGCGGGGGACAGGGGATCGACAATGAGCAGTTCTTC. It encodes CSGGQGIDNEQFF. The genes are TRBV29-1 and TRBJ2-1, with 10 bases that match TRBD1. V lost 7 bases, J lost 5 bases, and 5 bases stayed unmatched. From germline, CDR1 is SQVTM and CDR2 ANQGSEA. The CDR3 extends over 13 amino acids.

The chain combines TRBV2 with TRBJ1-4; 7 positions match TRBD1. CDR3 length equals 15 residues. CDR1 is SNHLY and CDR2 is FYNNEI in the germline V gene. With V trimmed by 2 bases and J by 5 bases, 5 bases remained unmatched. The CDR3 reads CASSERSGGNEKLFF. The CDR3 DNA is TGTGCCAGCAGTGAAAGATCAGGGGGAAATGAAAAACTGTTTTTT.

This clonotype occurred many times. The chain carries TRBV14 and TRBJ2-1; the D is unclear. The germline V gene encodes CDR1 SGHDN and CDR2 FVKESK. The CDR3 consists of 14 residues. Between the trimmed V and J ends, which lost 1 base and 0 bases, there was a span of 4 bases. The CDR3 protein is CASSQGTSYNEQFF. The CDR3 bases are TGTGCCAGCAGCCAAGGGACCTCCTACAATGAGCAGTTCTTC.

The sample holds a few counts of this clonotype. V and J are TRBV4-1 and TRBJ2-4; D unclear. The CDR3 length is 14 residues. Germline V gene sequence: CDR1 MGHRA, CDR2 YSYEKL. V lost 2 bases to trimming and J lost 4 bases, with 9 bases between them. This CDR3 reads CASSQQDQKNIQYF. CDR3 DNA: TGCGCCAGCAGCCAACAGGACCAAAAAAACATTCAGTACTTC.

The chain couples TRBV11-2 to TRBJ2-3; no clear D gene. V was cut by 5 bases and J by 4 bases, with 16 bases left in between. From germline, CDR1 is SGHAT and CDR2 FQNNGV. This CDR3 region has 15 residues. In nucleotides, the CDR3 is TGTGCCAGCAGCCCCTCTATCCTTTTAGCAGATACGCAGTATTTT. Encoded protein: CASSPSILLADTQYF.

The sample holds a few counts of this clonotype. The chain employs TRBV20-1 and TRBJ1-2; perhaps TRBD1 as D (5 bases). The CDR3 runs 17 residues. The V gene's germline CDR1 is DFQATT and CDR2 SNEGSKA (reference sequence). Trimming took 0 bases from V and 3 from J, leaving 20 bases between them. The CDR3 DNA follows: TGCAGTGCTAGAGATAGGAAACAGGACTCACCCCACTATGGCTACACCTTC. Its protein product is CSARDRKQDSPHYGYTF.

This chain links TRBV6-6 with TRBJ1-1; D gene uncertain. CDR1 and CDR2 (germline): MNHNY, SVGAGI (reference sequence). V was cut by 6 bases and J by 3 bases, with 11 bases left in between. This CDR3 contains 13 residues. In DNA, the CDR3 is TGTGCCAGCAGACAAGGGCGGGACACTGAAGCTTTCTTT. It translates to CASRQGRDTEAFF.

This clonotype appeared a few times. The V call is TRBV28, the J call TRBJ2-6; no clear D gene. Germline values: CDR1 MDHEN, CDR2 SYDVKM. The CDR3 totals 14 residues. V gave up 6 bases and J gave up 7 bases, with 13 bases separating them. CDR3 DNA: TGTGCCAGCAGAAAAAGGGATCGAGCCAACGTCCTGACTTTC. It is translated as CASRKRDRANVLTF.

This clonotype has ten or more counts. The rearrangement joins TRBV4-3 to TRBJ2-3; TRBD1 or TRBD2 may be the D gene (6 bases each). Germline values: CDR1 LGHNA, CDR2 YSLEER. This CDR3 spans 17 amino acids. The V and J ends lost 3 bases and 0 bases respectively, with 16 bases between them. DNA for the CDR3: TGCGCCAGCAGCCAGACGGGGGCCCGTTCCAGCACAGATACGCAGTATTTT. It encodes CASSQTGARSSTDTQYF.

The chain links TRBV28 to TRBJ1-6; 8 bases are a match to TRBD1. The V gene's germline CDR1 is MDHEN and CDR2 SYDVKM. CDR3 length: 12 amino acids. V dropped 6 bases and J dropped 18; count of bases not matched to a gene: 10. The DNA for the CDR3 is TGTGCCAGCAGCCCGGACAGGGTGGGGAACCACTTT. This translates into CASSPDRVGNHF.

The chain combines TRBV5-6 with TRBJ1-1; D gene uncertain. This CDR3 is 15 amino acids long. Trimming pared 4 bases from V and 1 base from J, leaving 14 bases between. Germline V CDR1 and CDR2: SGHDT, YYEEEE. The CDR3 protein is CASSPDPNSNTEAFF. CDR3 nucleotide sequence: TGTGCCAGCAGCCCCGATCCTAATTCGAACACTGAAGCTTTCTTT.

In its sample, this clonotype was seen many times. The rearrangement joins TRBV20-1 to TRBJ1-1; D might be TRBD1 (6 bases). Germline CDR1 DFQATT, CDR2 SNEGSKA (reference sequence). The CDR3 totals 14 residues. V lost 5 bases and J 9 bases, leaving 22 bases between the germline ends. The CDR3 DNA follows: TGCAGTGCTCCCTCGTCCGGACAGTCCTCAAAAGCTTTCTTT. Protein product: CSAPSSGQSSKAFF.

This clonotype came up a few times. The chain links TRBV6-1 to TRBJ1-1; D not certain. Germline loops: CDR1 MNHNS, CDR2 SASEGT. The V and J ends lost 7 bases and 5 bases respectively, with 20 bases between them. This CDR3 is built from 15 residues. The CDR3 DNA reads TGTGCCAGCAAGCTCGGGGTGGCTATGGGGACTGAAGCTTTCTTT. Its translation: CASKLGVAMGTEAFF.

A few counts support this clonotype. The V call is TRBV10-3, the J call TRBJ2-7, with TRBD1 matching over 8 bases. The V and J ends lost 8 bases and 1 base, in that order; junction bases with no gene match: 7. Germline CDR1 reads ENHRY; CDR2 reads SYGVKD. This CDR3 spans 14 amino acids. The chain's CDR3 is CAIGDRGFSYEQYF. DNA for the CDR3: TGTGCCATCGGAGACAGGGGATTTTCCTACGAGCAGTACTTC.

The table lists this clonotype with many counts. This sequence joins TRBV20-1 and TRBJ2-4; D perhaps matches TRBD1 (6 bases). The CDR3 sequence is 13 residues long. V shed 8 bases and J shed 4 bases, with 15 bases lying between them. CDR1 is DFQATT and CDR2 is SNEGSKA in the germline V gene (reference sequence). CDR3 residues: CSPKDSVKNIQYF. Written as DNA, the CDR3 is TGCAGTCCAAAGGACAGCGTTAAAAACATTCAGTACTTC.

This clonotype was recorded at least ten times. The V and J genes are TRBV29-1 and TRBJ1-2, with D unresolved. The germline V gene has CDR1 SQVTM and CDR2 ANQGSEA. The germline V and J ends were trimmed by 8 bases and 4 bases, with 20 bases remaining between them. The CDR3 covers 14 residues. The CDR3: CSLAMASGTYGYTF. The CDR3 coding sequence is TGCAGCCTTGCAATGGCCAGCGGAACCTATGGCTACACCTTC.

This clonotype was seen at least ten times. This chain joins TRBV7-8 and TRBJ2-1, with D possibly being TRBD1 (6 bases). V lost 6 bases, J lost 2 bases, and 20 bases lay in between. The CDR3 length is 17 residues. Germline CDR1 is SGHVS and CDR2 is FQNEAQ. The CDR3 loop reads CASSSQADRAAYNEQFF. The CDR3 region has the DNA TGTGCCAGCAGTTCCCAAGCGGACAGAGCTGCCTACAATGAGCAGTTCTTC.

The chain couples TRBV5-1 to TRBJ2-4; D is unclear. The V end was cut by 0 bases, the J end by 0 bases, with 7 bases between. CDR3 length: 15 amino acids. The V gene's germline CDR1 is SGHRS and CDR2 YFSETQ. As DNA, the CDR3 is TGCGCCAGCAGCTTGGACTATGTAGCCAAAAACATTCAGTACTTC. This gives the protein CASSLDYVAKNIQYF.

This clonotype was counted ten times or more. This chain links TRBV15 with TRBJ1-1, with no clear D. Trimming removed 1 base at V and 0 bases at J, with 6 bases between. Germline CDR1 and CDR2: LNHNV and YYDKDF (reference sequence). This CDR3 is built from 14 residues. The CDR3 sequence is CATSRGNMNTEAFF. CDR3 DNA sequence: TGTGCCACCAGCAGAGGCAACATGAACACTGAAGCTTTCTTT.

In its sample, this clonotype was seen many times. The chain links TRBV15 to TRBJ2-4, with no clear D. Germline V gene sequence: CDR1 LNHNV, CDR2 YYDKDF (reference sequence). The CDR3 runs 10 residues. V lost 5 bases, J lost 11 bases, and 7 bases lay in between. CDR3 in amino acids: CATSGPVQYF. As DNA, the CDR3 is TGTGCCACCAGCGGACCCGTTCAGTACTTC.

This clonotype came up many times. The chain is built from TRBV9 and TRBJ2-2, with no clear D. The CDR3 consists of 16 residues. V dropped 0 bases and J dropped 6 bases, with 15 bases sitting between them. Germline V gives CDR1 SGDLS, CDR2 YYNGEE. The CDR3: CASSVAGYSGAGELFF. CDR3 sequence (DNA): TGTGCCAGCAGCGTAGCTGGATACAGTGGCGCCGGGGAGCTGTTTTTT.